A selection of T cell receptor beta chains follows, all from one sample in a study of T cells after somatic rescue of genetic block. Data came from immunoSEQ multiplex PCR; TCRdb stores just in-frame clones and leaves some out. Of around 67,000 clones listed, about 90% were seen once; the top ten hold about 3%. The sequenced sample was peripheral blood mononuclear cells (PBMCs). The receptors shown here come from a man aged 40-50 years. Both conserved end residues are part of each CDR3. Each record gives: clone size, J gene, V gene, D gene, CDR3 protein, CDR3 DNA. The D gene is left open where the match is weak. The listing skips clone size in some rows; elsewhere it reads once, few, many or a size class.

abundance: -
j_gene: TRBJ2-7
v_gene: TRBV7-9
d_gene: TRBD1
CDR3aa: CASSFRDRGIYEQYF
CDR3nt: TGTGCCAGCAGCTTCCGGGACAGGGGGATTTACGAGCAGTACTTC

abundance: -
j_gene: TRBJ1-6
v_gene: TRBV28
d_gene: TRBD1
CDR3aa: CASRRTGDNSPLHF
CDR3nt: TGTGCCAGCAGACGGACAGGGGATAATTCACCCCTCCACTTT

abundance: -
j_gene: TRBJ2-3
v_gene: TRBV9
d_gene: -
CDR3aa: CASSVVQANVRDTQYF
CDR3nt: TGTGCCAGCAGCGTAGTTCAAGCGAACGTTCGGGATACGCAGTATTTT

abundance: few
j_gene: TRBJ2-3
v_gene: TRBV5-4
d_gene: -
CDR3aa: CASSLGRFSTDTQYF
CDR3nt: TGTGCCAGCAGCTTGGGAAGGTTTAGCACAGATACGCAGTATTTT

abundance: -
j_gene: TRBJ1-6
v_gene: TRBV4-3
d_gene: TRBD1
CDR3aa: CASSQDRWRDSPLHF
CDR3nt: TGCGCCAGCAGCCAGGACAGGTGGCGAGATTCACCCCTCCACTTT

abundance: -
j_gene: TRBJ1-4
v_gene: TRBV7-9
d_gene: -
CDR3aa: CASSDWRARVEKLFF
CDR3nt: TGTGCCAGCAGCGACTGGAGGGCTCGTGTAGAAAAACTGTTTTTT

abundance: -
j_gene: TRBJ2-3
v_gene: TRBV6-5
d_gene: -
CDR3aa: CASSSLSGTDTQYF
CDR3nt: TGTGCCAGCAGTTCCCTATCGGGCACAGATACGCAGTATTTT

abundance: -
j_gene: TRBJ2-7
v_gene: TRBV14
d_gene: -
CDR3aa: CASSGLKTSPSSYEQYF
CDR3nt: TGTGCCAGCAGTGGGCTCAAGACCTCACCGAGCTCCTACGAGCAGTACTTC

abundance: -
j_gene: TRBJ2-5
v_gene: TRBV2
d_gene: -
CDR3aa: CASTSRAQGETQYF
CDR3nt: TGTGCCAGCACGTCCAGGGCCCAAGGGGAGACCCAGTACTTC

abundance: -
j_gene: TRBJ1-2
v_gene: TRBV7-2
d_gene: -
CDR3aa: CASSPQGHLGGYTF
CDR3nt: TGTGCCAGCAGCCCCCAGGGACATTTAGGGGGCTACACCTTC

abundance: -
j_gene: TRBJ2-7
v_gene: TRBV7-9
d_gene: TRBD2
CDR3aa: CASSICGLAGACEQYF
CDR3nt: TGTGCCAGCAGCATATGCGGACTAGCGGGAGCTTGTGAGCAGTACTTC

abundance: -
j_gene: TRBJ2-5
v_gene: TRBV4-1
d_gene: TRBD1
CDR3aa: CASSQYTGARETQYF
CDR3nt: TGCGCCAGCAGCCAATACACAGGGGCCAGGGAGACCCAGTACTTC

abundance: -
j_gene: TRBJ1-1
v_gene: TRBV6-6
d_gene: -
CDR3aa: CASSYRAGTTAVLVF
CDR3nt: TGTGCCAGCAGTTACCGTGCCGGGACGACGGCGGTGTTGGTCTTT

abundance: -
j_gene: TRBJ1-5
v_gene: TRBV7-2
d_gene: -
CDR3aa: CASSLAGYNQPQHF
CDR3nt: TGTGCCAGCAGCTTAGCAGGTTACAATCAGCCCCAGCATTTT

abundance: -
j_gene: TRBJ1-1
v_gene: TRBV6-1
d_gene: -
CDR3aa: CASRDYSESTEAFF
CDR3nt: TGTGCCAGCAGAGACTACTCCGAAAGCACTGAAGCTTTCTTT

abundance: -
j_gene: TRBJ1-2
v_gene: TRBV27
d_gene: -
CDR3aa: CASQQYGTLGYTF
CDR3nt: TGTGCCAGCCAACAGTACGGGACACTTGGCTACACCTTC

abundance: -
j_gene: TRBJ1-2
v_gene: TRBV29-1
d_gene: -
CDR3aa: CSVEGRQAGYTF
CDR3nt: TGCAGCGTTGAGGGCCGGCAGGCTGGCTACACCTTC

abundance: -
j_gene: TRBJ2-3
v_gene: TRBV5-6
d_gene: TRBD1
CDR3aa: CASSSRTGWTDTQYF
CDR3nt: TGTGCCAGCAGCTCCCGGACAGGGTGGACAGATACGCAGTATTTT

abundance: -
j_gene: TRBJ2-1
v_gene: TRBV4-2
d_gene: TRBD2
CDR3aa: CASSQRGLAGDNEQFF
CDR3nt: TGTGCCAGCAGCCAACGGGGCTTAGCGGGAGATAATGAGCAGTTCTTC

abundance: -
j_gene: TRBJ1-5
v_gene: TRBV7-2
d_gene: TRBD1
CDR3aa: CASSLAVIGGGNQPQHF
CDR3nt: TGTGCCAGCAGCTTAGCGGTAATAGGGGGCGGCAATCAGCCCCAGCATTTT

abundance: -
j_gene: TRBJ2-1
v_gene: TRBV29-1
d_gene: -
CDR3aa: CSVEEYNEQFF
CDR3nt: TGCAGCGTTGAAGAGTACAATGAGCAGTTCTTC

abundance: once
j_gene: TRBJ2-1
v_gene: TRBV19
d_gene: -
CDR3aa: CASSPPEATYNEQFF
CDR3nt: TGTGCCAGTAGTCCTCCGGAGGCTACCTACAATGAGCAGTTCTTC

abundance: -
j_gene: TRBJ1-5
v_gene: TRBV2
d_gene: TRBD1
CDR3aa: CASSPQGGPQHF
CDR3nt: TGTGCCAGCAGTCCACAGGGGGGGCCCCAGCATTTT

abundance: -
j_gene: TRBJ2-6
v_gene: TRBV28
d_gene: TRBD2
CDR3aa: CASSRGTTRVLTF
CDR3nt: TGTGCCAGCAGCCGGGGGACTACCCGCGTCCTGACTTTC

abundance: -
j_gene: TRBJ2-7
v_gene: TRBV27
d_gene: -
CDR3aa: CASGPTWTGSYEQYF
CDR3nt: TGTGCCAGCGGGCCTACTTGGACGGGATCCTACGAGCAGTACTTC